The source of this TCR beta chain is a study of CD8+ T cells in alopecia areata. Overall study context: At a dose of 5 to 10 mg twice daily, oral tofacitinib was given to treated patients. Tofacitinib dosing lasted 6 to 18 months, which was then followed by 6 months off drug. Points from the study as a whole: When scalp samples are sequenced, resident alphabeta T cells of normal skin are also captured.

Indicated treatment: oral pan-JAK inhibitor, 5-10 mg twice daily. Reverse transcribed after extraction, RNA yielded cDNA as the sequencing template. The method was immunoSEQ multiplex PCR; TCRdb's version includes in-frame clones alone and lacks a portion of them. The table includes roughly 170,000 clones, roughly 53% detected once. Looked up from germline, CDR1 is SGHRS and CDR2 is YFSETQ. V lost 3 bases and J 5 bases, leaving 12 bases between the germline ends. The CDR3 consists of 13 residues. About this clone: Its antigen is unidentified.

The sequence came from a human donor with alopecia areata. The sequences come from CD8+ T cells sorted from blood, collected at week 24, from a patient treated with tofacitinib. V is TRBV5-1 and J is TRBJ2-7; possible D gene TRBD1, 6 bases. The chain's CDR3 is CASSSATGNEQYF. As DNA, the CDR3 is TGCGCCAGCAGCTCGGCAACAGGGAACGAGCAGTACTTC.